A single sample is the source of the 32 T cell receptor beta chains below, sequenced in a study of cytomegalovirus exposure and HLA in healthy donors. Researchers ran the PCR with 60 Vbeta and 13 Jbeta primers. Some clones are missing from TCRdb's copy, which holds only in-frame ones; the method was immunoSEQ multiplex PCR. The table has about 150,000 clones, around 75% seen once. The sequencing sample was made of PBMCs. These receptors came from a man aged 18 to 29 in good health and CMV-seronegative.

The genes are TRBV30 and TRBJ2-5; no clear D. Trimming took 1 base from V and 5 from J, leaving 11 bases between them. The CDR3 is made up of 13 amino acids. The germline CDR1 and CDR2 sequences are GTSNPN and SVGIG (reference sequence). This chain's CDR3 is CAWSAGRRETQYF. CDR3 nucleotides: TGTGCCTGGAGTGCGGGTAGGCGGGAGACCCAGTACTTC.

The rearrangement links TRBV9 to TRBJ1-5, with a weak D call TRBD1 (6 bases). Deletions cut 3 bases from V and 2 bases from J, with 21 bases between. CDR1 and CDR2 from the germline V gene are SGDLS and YYNGEE. The CDR3 loop spans 18 amino acids. CDR3: CASSAGPGGGTGNQPQHF. The CDR3 nucleotides read TGTGCCAGCAGCGCGGGCCCGGGAGGGGGTACGGGCAATCAGCCCCAGCATTTT. Full variable domain (missing parts from reference TRBV9 and TRBJ1-5): DSGVTQTPKHLITATGQRVTLRCSPRSGDLSVYWYQQSLDQGLQFLIQYYNGEERAKGNILERFSAQQFPDLHSELNLSSLELGDSALYFCASSAGPGGGTGNQPQHFGDGTRLSIL.

This clone has just one count. The V gene is TRBV7-9, the J gene TRBJ2-7; the D gene is possibly TRBD1 (5 bases). CDR1 is SEHNR and CDR2 is FQNEAQ in the germline V gene (reference sequence). This CDR3 contains 16 residues. Deletions cut 5 bases from V and 0 bases from J, with 17 bases between. The CDR3 is CASSIAGWPSSYEQYF. The CDR3 region has the DNA TGTGCCAGCAGCATCGCAGGGTGGCCCAGCTCCTACGAGCAGTACTTC.

V usage is TRBV27 and J usage is TRBJ1-2; D unclear. V dropped 5 bases and J dropped 0 bases, with 10 bases sitting between them. The CDR3 consists of 14 residues. The germline V gene encodes CDR1 MNHEY and CDR2 SMNVEV (reference sequence). The CDR3 region is CASSLGRANYGYTF. Written as DNA, the CDR3 is TGTGCCAGCAGTCTGGGGAGAGCTAACTATGGCTACACCTTC.

The chain links TRBV7-7 to TRBJ2-1, with D uncertain. From germline, CDR1 is SSHAT and CDR2 FNYEAQ (reference sequence). Between the trimmed V and J ends, which lost 5 bases and 10 bases, there was a span of 12 bases. The CDR3 totals 12 residues. CDR3 in DNA: TGTGCCAGCAGCCCCCGAGGTGGCGAGCAGTTCTTC. This sequence encodes CASSPRGGEQFF.

This chain uses TRBV7-9 with TRBJ2-4; weak D call: TRBD1 (6 bases). The V end lost 5 bases, the J end lost 6 bases, and 20 bases lay between the germline ends. Germline CDR1 reads SEHNR; CDR2 reads FQNEAQ (reference sequence). The CDR3 runs to 16 residues. This CDR3 reads CASSPPRKGEGNIQYF. In DNA form, the CDR3 reads TGTGCCAGCAGCCCCCCAAGGAAGGGGGAAGGAAACATTCAGTACTTC.

The genes are TRBV6-5 and TRBJ1-4, with 7 bases identical to TRBD1. Germline V CDR1 and CDR2: MNHEY, SVGAGI. CDR3 size: 15 residues. After removal of 6 bases from V and 2 bases from J, the junction contained 6 bases not matched to a gene. For the CDR3, the DNA is TGTGCCAGCAGCTTGACAGGGTGGACTAATGAAAAACTGTTTTTT. Translating it yields CASSLTGWTNEKLFF.

The rearrangement joins TRBV5-1 to TRBJ2-7; perhaps TRBD1 as D (5 bases). This CDR3 has 15 residues. Looked up from germline, CDR1 is SGHRS and CDR2 is YFSETQ. V lost 3 bases to trimming and J lost 4 bases, with 17 bases between them. CDR3 nucleotides: TGCGCCAGCAGCTACTGGGCAGGGTGGCGGTACGAGCAGTACTTC. It encodes CASSYWAGWRYEQYF.

The chain combines TRBV9 with TRBJ1-3; possible D gene TRBD1, 5 bases. V lost 3 bases to trimming and J lost 0 bases, with 10 bases between them. Germline assignment: CDR1 SGDLS and CDR2 YYNGEE. The CDR3 spans 15 residues. The CDR3 DNA reads as TGTGCCAGCAGCGATCGACAGAGCTCTGGAAACACCATATATTTT. The encoded protein is CASSDRQSSGNTIYF.

The chain recombines TRBV6-6 with TRBJ1-2, with 7 bases that match TRBD1. The V gene's germline CDR1 is MNHNY and CDR2 SVGAGI (reference sequence). Trimming at V came to 5 bases and at J to 8 bases, leaving 11 bases not matched to a gene. The CDR3 runs to 14 residues. As DNA, the CDR3 is TGTGCCAGCAGTAAATACAGGGGCCCTGGGGGCTACACCTTC. Its protein product is CASSKYRGPGGYTF.

V and J are TRBV9 and TRBJ2-7; D gene uncertain. V gave up 4 bases and J gave up 1 base, with 3 bases separating them. Germline V CDR1 and CDR2: SGDLS, YYNGEE. This CDR3 has 11 residues. In DNA form, the CDR3 reads TGTGCCAGCAGCCCGTCCTACGAGCAGTACTTC. Translation gives CASSPSYEQYF. Full variable domain (rest looked up from reference TRBV9 and TRBJ2-7): DSGVTQTPKHLITATGQRVTLRCSPRSGDLSVYWYQQSLDQGLQFLIQYYNGEERAKGNILERFSAQQFPDLHSELNLSSLELGDSALYFCASSPSYEQYFGPGTRLTVT.

The chain recombines TRBV18 with TRBJ2-7; 7 nucleotides align to TRBD1. The germline gives CDR1 KGHSH, CDR2 LQKENI. V shed 5 bases and J 6 bases; nucleotides not matched to a gene: 16. This CDR3 is built from 16 residues. The CDR3 reads CASSTLADREFSEQYF. CDR3 in DNA: TGTGCCAGCTCAACCCTAGCTGACAGGGAGTTTAGCGAGCAGTACTTC. The full variable domain, completed using reference TRBV18 and TRBJ2-7, is NAGVMQNPRHLVRRRGQEARLRCSPMKGHSHVYWYRQLPEEGLKFMVYLQKENIIDESGMPKERFSAEFPKEGPSILRIQQVVRGDSAAYFCASSTLADREFSEQYFGPGTRLTVT.

J is TRBJ1-1 and V is TRBV5-1; possibly TRBD1 for D (5 bases). The CDR3 runs 15 residues. CDR1 is SGHRS and CDR2 is YFSETQ in the germline V gene. Trimming stripped 0 bases from V and 2 bases from J, with 11 bases between. CDR3 residues: CASSLVRGSNTEAFF. In DNA, the CDR3 is TGCGCCAGCAGCTTGGTGCGGGGCTCAAACACTGAAGCTTTCTTT.

This clone was seen only a few times. The J gene is TRBJ2-5, the V gene TRBV10-3, with D perhaps TRBD2 (5 bases). Trimming left V 9 bases short and J 3 bases short, with 17 bases between. The CDR3 covers 14 residues. The germline V gene encodes CDR1 ENHRY and CDR2 SYGVKD. The CDR3 spells CAICDGVGEETQYF. The CDR3, as DNA: TGTGCCATTTGCGATGGGGTGGGAGAAGAGACCCAGTACTTC.

V is TRBV5-6 and J is TRBJ2-7; 7 positions agree with TRBD2. J lost 3 bases, V lost 7 bases, and 7 bases had no gene match. This CDR3 region has 13 residues. Looked up from germline, CDR1 is SGHDT and CDR2 is YYEEEE. CDR3 sequence: CASRAGLNYEQYF. The CDR3 DNA reads TGTGCCAGCCGAGCGGGACTGAACTACGAGCAGTACTTC.

This chain joins TRBV5-1 and TRBJ2-2; 7 bases match TRBD1. CDR1 is SGHRS, CDR2 YFSETQ, per germline. The ends lost 4 bases at V and 3 bases at J; junction bases unmatched: 6. CDR3 size: 15 residues. The CDR3, as DNA: TGCGCCAGCAGCGTCCGGGACAGAGACACCGGGGAGCTGTTTTTT. Residues: CASSVRDRDTGELFF.

V and J are TRBV6-5 and TRBJ2-1, with 10 bases lining up with TRBD2. The ends lost 8 bases at V and 14 bases at J; junction bases unmatched: 6. The CDR3 runs to 11 residues. Germline V gene sequence: CDR1 MNHEY, CDR2 SVGAGI. The DNA for the CDR3 is TGTGCCAGCGCCACCGGGACTAGCGAGTTCTTC. It translates to CASATGTSEFF.

The rearrangement links TRBV7-2 to TRBJ2-1; 9 bases line up with TRBD1. The CDR3 has 14 residues. V shed 4 bases and J 9 bases; nucleotides not matched to a gene: 7. Germline V CDR1 and CDR2: SGHTA, FQGNSA. CDR3 region: CASSYGQGQGEQFF. DNA of the CDR3: TGTGCCAGCAGCTACGGACAGGGGCAGGGTGAGCAGTTCTTC.

V gene TRBV18 combines with J gene TRBJ2-5, with 9 bases aligning to TRBD2. The CDR3 extends over 17 amino acids. The V gene end was trimmed by 6 bases and the J gene end by 2 bases; junction bases not matched to a gene: 13. The germline CDR1 and CDR2 sequences are KGHSH and LQKENI. This CDR3 reads CASSSRYAGGEQETQYF. The CDR3 DNA is TGTGCCAGCTCTTCCAGGTACGCGGGAGGGGAGCAAGAGACCCAGTACTTC.

V and J are TRBV13 and TRBJ2-1; 7 nucleotides align to TRBD2. With V trimmed by 1 base and J by 3 bases, 0 bases remained unmatched. This CDR3 spans 14 amino acids. Per germline, CDR1 PRHDT and CDR2 FYEKMQ (reference sequence). The CDR3 here is CASSLAGGYNEQFF. CDR3 sequence (DNA): TGTGCCAGCAGCTTAGCGGGGGGCTACAATGAGCAGTTCTTC. Full variable domain (outside the CDR3, taken from reference TRBV13 and TRBJ2-1): AAGVIQSPRHLIKEKRETATLKCYPIPRHDTVYWYQQGPGQDPQFLISFYEKMQSDKGSIPDRFSAQQFSDYHSELNMSSLELGDSALYFCASSLAGGYNEQFFGPGTRLTVL.

The chain links TRBV7-9 to TRBJ2-1; perhaps TRBD2 as D (6 bases). V lost 2 bases and J 2 bases, leaving 19 bases between the germline ends. CDR3 length equals 18 residues. Germline CDR1 SEHNR, CDR2 FQNEAQ (reference sequence). The chain's CDR3 is CASSLPHTGRDPYNEQFF. The CDR3, as DNA: TGTGCCAGCAGCTTACCGCACACGGGGCGGGACCCCTACAATGAGCAGTTCTTC.

The chain joins TRBV7-8 to TRBJ2-5, with 12 bases fitting TRBD1. Trimming at V came to 4 bases and at J to 5 bases, leaving 5 bases not matched to a gene. This CDR3 spans 15 amino acids. Germline assignment: CDR1 SGHVS and CDR2 FQNEAQ. CDR3 nucleotides: TGTGCCAGCAGCTGGGGACAGGGGGCGCGGGAGACCCAGTACTTC. Residues: CASSWGQGARETQYF.

The rearrangement uses TRBV2 and TRBJ2-5; 9 nucleotides align to TRBD1. Judging by the DNA end, TRBJ2-7 fits better; the J call may be wrong. Per the germline V gene, CDR1 is SNHLY and CDR2 is FYNNEI. CDR3 length equals 14 residues. Written as DNA, the CDR3 is TGTGCCAGCATCTGGGACAGGGCTTCTTACGAGCAGTACTTC. It codes for CASIWDRASYEQYF.

The chain combines TRBV5-1 with TRBJ1-4; TRBD1 matches 7 bases. CDR1 SGHRS and CDR2 YFSETQ come from the germline V gene. There are 13 residues in the CDR3. J was trimmed by 4 bases and V by 5 bases; bases with no gene match: 2. CDR3 bases: TGCGCCAGCAGTCGGGACAGTAATGAAAAACTGTTTTTT. It encodes CASSRDSNEKLFF.

This sequence joins TRBV7-2 and TRBJ1-2; TRBD1 agrees at 7 bases. Trimming removed 5 bases from V and 4 bases from J; junction bases left unmatched: 10. This CDR3 is 15 amino acids long. Germline lookup yields CDR1 SGHTA and CDR2 FQGNSA. The CDR3 here is CASSPRQGASYGYTF. The DNA of the CDR3 is TGTGCCAGCAGCCCACGACAGGGTGCCTCCTATGGCTACACCTTC.

The chain couples TRBV10-2 to TRBJ2-7, with no clear D. The germline CDR1 and CDR2 sequences are WSHSY and SAAADI. V dropped 6 bases and J dropped 7 bases, with 13 bases sitting between them. This CDR3 spans 12 amino acids. CDR3: CASRSSYGEQYF. CDR3 bases: TGCGCCAGCAGGTCGTCCTACGGGGAGCAGTACTTC.

This clone was counted only a few times. This chain uses TRBV19 with TRBJ1-2; TRBD1 might be the D (5 bases). CDR3 length: 12 amino acids. V dropped 8 bases and J dropped 8 bases, with 15 bases sitting between them. Germline V gene data show CDR1 as LNHDA and CDR2 as SQIVND (reference sequence). Here the CDR3 reads CASSWGFVGYTF. The DNA for the CDR3 is TGTGCCAGTTCCTGGGGCTTCGTGGGCTACACCTTC. Looking up the rest from reference TRBV19 and TRBJ1-2 gives the full variable domain: DGGITQSPKYLFRKEGQNVTLSCEQNLNHDAMYWYRQDPGQGLRLIYYSQIVNDFQKGDIAEGYSVSREKKESFPLTVTSAQKNPTAFYLCASSWGFVGYTFGSGTRLTVV.

This chain links TRBV18 with TRBJ2-4; possibly TRBD2 for D (6 bases). The V gene lost 1 base and the J gene lost 0 bases, with 13 bases spanning the gap. In germline, CDR1 is KGHSH, CDR2 LQKENI. The CDR3 covers 17 residues. In DNA form, the CDR3 reads TGTGCCAGCTCACCACTCTCCGGGAGCCTAGCCAAAAACATTCAGTACTTC. Its translation is CASSPLSGSLAKNIQYF. Based on the CDR3 plus reference TRBV18 and TRBJ2-4, the full variable domain is NAGVMQNPRHLVRRRGQEARLRCSPMKGHSHVYWYRQLPEEGLKFMVYLQKENIIDESGMPKERFSAEFPKEGPSILRIQQVVRGDSAAYFCASSPLSGSLAKNIQYFGAGTRLSVL.

DNA of the CDR3: TGCGCCAGCAGCTCCCTAGGGACAGTGGTCTACGAGCAGTACTTC. Protein: CASSSLGTVVYEQYF. The gene calls are TRBV5-1 and TRBJ2-5; 7 positions match TRBD1. Near its end, the DNA agrees better with TRBJ2-7, so the J call may be wrong. Germline CDR1 is SGHRS and CDR2 is YFSETQ. This CDR3 spans 15 amino acids.

The chain employs TRBV11-2 and TRBJ2-7; D is undetermined. The CDR3 has 13 amino acids. V shed 5 bases and J shed 5 bases, with 13 bases lying between them. The germline V gene encodes CDR1 SGHAT and CDR2 FQNNGV. The CDR3 DNA reads as TGTGCCAGCAGCCTCCTATTCTCGGACGAGCAGTACTTC. Its protein is CASSLLFSDEQYF.

This clone was observed a handful of times. The genes are TRBV7-9 and TRBJ2-5, with no clear D. Per the germline V gene, CDR1 is SEHNR and CDR2 is FQNEAQ (reference sequence). The CDR3 is made up of 15 amino acids. Trimming pared 2 bases from V and 5 bases from J, leaving 15 bases between. The CDR3 DNA is TGTGCCAGCAGCTTAACCTCCCTTAACGAGGAGACCCAGTACTTC. Its translation: CASSLTSLNEETQYF.

The table lists this clone with a count of one. V is TRBV5-4 and J is TRBJ2-7; 10 bases are shared with TRBD2. J lost 6 bases, V lost 6 bases, and 12 bases had no gene match. This CDR3 has 15 amino acids. From germline, CDR1 is SGHNT and CDR2 YYREEE (reference sequence). The CDR3 sequence is CASTNQGLAGVEQYF. Written as DNA, the CDR3 is TGTGCCAGCACCAACCAAGGTCTAGCGGGAGTCGAGCAGTACTTC.